This TCR beta chain was identified in a study of blood T cell repertoires in COVID-19. In the study overall: T cells, B-cell-depleted T cells, or PBMCs provided the cDNA or gDNA that served as material.

Profiled with immunoSEQ multiplex PCR; TCRdb holds only in-frame clones, not every one. Of around 290,000 clones listed, 80% to 95% are singletons. The ends lost 6 bases at V and 3 bases at J; junction bases unmatched: 2. Germline CDR1 GTSNPN, CDR2 SVGIG (reference sequence). The CDR3 consists of 12 residues. Clinical history reported by participants formed the basis on which cohorts were assigned. The rearrangement uses TRBV30 and TRBJ1-2; 9 bases match TRBD1. Sequencing input: PBMCs or T cells enriched from blood (not recorded which). The sequence came from a woman aged 25-40 years who had recovered from COVID-19. The CDR3 DNA reads as TGTGCCTGCCGGGACAGGGACTATGGCTACACCTTC. It is translated as CACRDRDYGYTF.